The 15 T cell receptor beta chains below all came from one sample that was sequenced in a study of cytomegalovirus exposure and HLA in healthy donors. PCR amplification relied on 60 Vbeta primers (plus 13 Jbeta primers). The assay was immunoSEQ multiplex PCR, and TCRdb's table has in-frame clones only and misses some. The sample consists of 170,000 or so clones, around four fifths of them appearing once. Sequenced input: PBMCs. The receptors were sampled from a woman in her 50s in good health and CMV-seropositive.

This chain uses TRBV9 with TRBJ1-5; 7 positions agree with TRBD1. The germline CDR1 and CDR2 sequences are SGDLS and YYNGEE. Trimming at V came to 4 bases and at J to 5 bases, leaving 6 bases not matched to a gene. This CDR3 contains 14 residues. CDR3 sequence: CASSTGDTYQPQHF. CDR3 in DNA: TGTGCCAGCAGCACAGGGGACACCTATCAGCCCCAGCATTTT.

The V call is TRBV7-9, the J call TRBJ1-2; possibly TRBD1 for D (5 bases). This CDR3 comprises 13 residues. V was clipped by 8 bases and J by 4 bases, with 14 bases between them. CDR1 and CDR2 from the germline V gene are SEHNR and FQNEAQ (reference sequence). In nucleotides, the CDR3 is TGTGCCAGCGGTCCTACCGGGGGCTATGGCTACACCTTC. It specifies CASGPTGGYGYTF.

The chain's CDR3 is CASRAETTYGYTF. DNA of the CDR3: TGTGCCAGCAGGGCAGAGACAACCTATGGCTACACCTTC. The chain combines TRBV6-1 with TRBJ1-2; D gene uncertain. Germline V lookup: CDR1 MNHNS, CDR2 SASEGT. The V end was cut by 6 bases, the J end by 4 bases, with 12 bases between. The CDR3 has 13 amino acids.

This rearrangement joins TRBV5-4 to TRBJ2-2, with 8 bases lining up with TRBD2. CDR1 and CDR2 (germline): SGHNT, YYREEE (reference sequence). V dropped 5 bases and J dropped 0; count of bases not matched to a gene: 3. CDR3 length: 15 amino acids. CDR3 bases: TGTGCCAGCAGACCGGGGGGGGCGAACACCGGGGAGCTGTTTTTT. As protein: CASRPGGANTGELFF.

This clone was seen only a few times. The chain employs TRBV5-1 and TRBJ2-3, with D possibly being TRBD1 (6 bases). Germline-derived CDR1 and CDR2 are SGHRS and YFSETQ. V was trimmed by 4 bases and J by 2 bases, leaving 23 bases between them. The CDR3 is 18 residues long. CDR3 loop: CASSQGTGTPIHTDTQYF. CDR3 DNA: TGCGCCAGCAGCCAAGGGACCGGGACACCGATTCACACAGATACGCAGTATTTT. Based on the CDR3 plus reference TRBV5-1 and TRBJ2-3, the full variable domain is KAGVTQTPRYLIKTRGQQVTLSCSPISGHRSVSWYQQTPGQGLQFLFEYFSETQRNKGNFPGRFSGRQFSNSRSEMNVSTLELGDSALYLCASSQGTGTPIHTDTQYFGPGTRLTVL.

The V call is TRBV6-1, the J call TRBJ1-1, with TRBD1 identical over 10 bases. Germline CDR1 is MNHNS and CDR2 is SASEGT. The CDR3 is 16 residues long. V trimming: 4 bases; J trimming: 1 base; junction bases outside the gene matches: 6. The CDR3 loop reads CASSAGQGVKNTEAFF. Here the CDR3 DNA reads TGTGCCAGCAGTGCCGGACAGGGGGTAAAGAACACTGAAGCTTTCTTT.

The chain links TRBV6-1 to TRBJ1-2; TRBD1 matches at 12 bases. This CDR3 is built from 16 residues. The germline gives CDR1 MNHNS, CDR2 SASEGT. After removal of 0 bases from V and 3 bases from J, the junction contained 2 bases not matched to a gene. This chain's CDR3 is CASSEAGTGGYYGYTF. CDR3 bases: TGTGCCAGCAGTGAAGCAGGGACAGGGGGCTACTATGGCTACACCTTC.

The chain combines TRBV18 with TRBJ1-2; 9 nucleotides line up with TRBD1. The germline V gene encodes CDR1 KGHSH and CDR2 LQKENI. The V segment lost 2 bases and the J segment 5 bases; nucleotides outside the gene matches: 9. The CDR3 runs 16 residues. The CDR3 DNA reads TGTGCCAGCTCACCAAGGGCTGGACAGGGGCCGTATGGCTACACCTTC. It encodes CASSPRAGQGPYGYTF.

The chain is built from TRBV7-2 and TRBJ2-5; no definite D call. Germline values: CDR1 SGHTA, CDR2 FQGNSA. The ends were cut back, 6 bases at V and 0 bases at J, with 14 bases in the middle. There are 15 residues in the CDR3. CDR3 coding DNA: TGTGCCAGCAGTCGCCGCGCGCCTAACCAAGAGACCCAGTACTTC. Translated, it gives CASSRRAPNQETQYF.

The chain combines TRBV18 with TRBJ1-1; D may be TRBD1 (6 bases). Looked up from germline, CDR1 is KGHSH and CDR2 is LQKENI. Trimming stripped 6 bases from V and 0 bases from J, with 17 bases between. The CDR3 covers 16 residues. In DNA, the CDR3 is TGTGCCAGCTCCCAAAATTCAGGGGTCCTGAACACTGAAGCTTTCTTT. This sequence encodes CASSQNSGVLNTEAFF.

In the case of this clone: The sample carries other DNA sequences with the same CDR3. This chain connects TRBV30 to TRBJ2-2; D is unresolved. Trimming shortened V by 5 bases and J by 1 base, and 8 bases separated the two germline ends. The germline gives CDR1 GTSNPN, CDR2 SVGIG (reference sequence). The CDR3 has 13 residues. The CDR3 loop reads CAWGTGNTGELFF. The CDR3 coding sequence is TGTGCCTGGGGAACGGGGAACACCGGGGAGCTGTTTTTT.

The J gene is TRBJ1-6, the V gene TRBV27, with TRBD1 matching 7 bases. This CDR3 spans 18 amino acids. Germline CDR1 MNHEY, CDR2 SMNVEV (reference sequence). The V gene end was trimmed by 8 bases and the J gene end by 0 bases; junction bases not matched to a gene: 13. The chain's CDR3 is CASRSLMGQSSYNSPLHF. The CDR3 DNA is TGTGCCAGCCGAAGTTTAATGGGACAGAGCTCCTATAATTCACCCCTCCACTTT.

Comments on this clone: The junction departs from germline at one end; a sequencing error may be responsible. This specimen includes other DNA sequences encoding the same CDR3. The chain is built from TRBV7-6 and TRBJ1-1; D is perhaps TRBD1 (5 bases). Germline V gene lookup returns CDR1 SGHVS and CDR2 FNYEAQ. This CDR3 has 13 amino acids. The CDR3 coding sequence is TGTGCCAGCAGTTTAGGACAGAACACTGAAGCTTTCTTT. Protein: CASSLGQNTEAFF. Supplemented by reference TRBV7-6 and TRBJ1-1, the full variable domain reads GAGVSQSPRYKVTKRGQDVALRCDPISGHVSLYWYRQALGQGPEFLTYFNYEAQQDKSGLPNDRFSAERPEGSISTLTIQRTEQRDSAMYRCASSLGQNTEAFFGQGTRLTVV.

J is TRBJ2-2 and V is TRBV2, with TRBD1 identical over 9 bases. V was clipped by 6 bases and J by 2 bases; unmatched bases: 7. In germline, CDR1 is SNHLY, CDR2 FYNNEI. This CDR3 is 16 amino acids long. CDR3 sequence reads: CASRQQGAQNTGELFF. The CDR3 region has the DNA TGTGCCAGCAGGCAACAGGGGGCGCAAAACACCGGGGAGCTGTTTTTT.

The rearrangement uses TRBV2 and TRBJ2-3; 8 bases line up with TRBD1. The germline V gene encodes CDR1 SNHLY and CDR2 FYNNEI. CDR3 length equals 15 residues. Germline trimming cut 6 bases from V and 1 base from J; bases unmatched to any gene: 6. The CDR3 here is CASRVPGQGTDTQYF. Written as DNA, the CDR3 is TGTGCCAGCAGGGTCCCGGGACAGGGCACAGATACGCAGTATTTT.